Listed here are 26 T cell receptor beta chains from one sample, sequenced in a study of T cells in Graves' hyperthyroidism and ophthalmopathy. The source material, RNA transcripts, was used to amplify TCR beta CDR3 regions. HTBI primers were used for first-round RT-PCR of the TCR CDR3. MiXCR, applied by TCRdb to the multiplex PCR reads, yields one record per CDR3 protein. The table records around 600,000 distinct CDR3 sequences, around 13% of them present only once. Sequences were obtained from blood. Every receptor here comes from a woman in her fifties or sixties with Graves' ophthalmopathy.

This clonotype has just a few counts. J is TRBJ2-3 and V is TRBV5-1, with a possible D match to TRBD2 (6 bases). Germline CDR1 SGHRS, CDR2 YFSETQ. This CDR3 is built from 15 residues. V lost 0 bases to trimming and J lost 2 bases, with 10 bases between them. The CDR3 loop reads CASSLEAGPTDTQYF. CDR3 nucleotide sequence: TGCGCCAGCAGCTTGGAGGCGGGACCCACAGATACGCAGTATTTT.

This clonotype was recorded many times. The chain combines TRBV11-2 with TRBJ1-1, with unresolved D. V lost 2 bases and J lost 7, with 8 bases in between. CDR1 and CDR2 (germline): SGHAT, FQNNGV. This CDR3 is 12 amino acids long. CDR3 residues: CASSLITGEAFF. CDR3 sequence (DNA): TGTGCCAGCAGCTTAATCACGGGTGAAGCTTTCTTT.

This clonotype was found a few times. V usage is TRBV11-2 and J usage is TRBJ2-6; D not resolved. Looked up from germline, CDR1 is SGHAT and CDR2 is FQNNGV. V lost 1 base to trimming and J lost 2 bases, with 6 bases between them. The CDR3 covers 15 residues. The CDR3 protein is CASSLGSTGANVLTF. The CDR3 nucleotides are TGTGCCAGCAGCTTAGGGAGTACTGGGGCCAACGTCCTGACTTTC.

This clonotype was seen ten or more times. The chain has TRBV4-3 and TRBJ2-3; D gene uncertain. The germline CDR1 and CDR2 sequences are LGHNA and YSLEER. V was trimmed by 0 bases and J by 6 bases, leaving 13 bases between them. This CDR3 is built from 15 residues. For the CDR3, the DNA is TGCGCCAGCAGCCAAGAGGGTACCCAGGCTGATACGCAGTATTTT. It translates to CASSQEGTQADTQYF.

This clonotype appeared many times. This chain connects TRBV7-3 to TRBJ1-1; D might be TRBD1 (5 bases). This CDR3 has 14 residues. V lost 5 bases and J 7 bases, leaving 17 bases between the germline ends. Germline CDR1 and CDR2: SGHTA and FQGTGA. The CDR3 is CASSPGGERFEAFF. The CDR3 bases are TGTGCCAGCAGCCCGGGAGGGGAGAGATTTGAAGCTTTCTTT.

This clonotype was seen ten or more times. The chain couples TRBV28 to TRBJ1-2, with 7 positions matching TRBD1. Losses at the gene ends were 7 bases for V and 4 bases for J; bases not matched to a gene: 6. Germline CDR1 and CDR2: MDHEN and SYDVKM. CDR3 size: 13 residues. DNA of the CDR3: TGTGCCAGCACCAACCCAGGGGGCTATGGCTACACCTTC. Protein sequence: CASTNPGGYGYTF.

This clonotype was observed at least ten times. This rearrangement joins TRBV30 to TRBJ1-6; D uncertain. The ends were cut back, 0 bases at V and 8 bases at J, with 5 bases in the middle. Germline V gene sequence: CDR1 GTSNPN, CDR2 SVGIG (reference sequence). The CDR3 has 12 amino acids. The CDR3 DNA reads as TGTGCCTGGAGTGTATTGGATTCACCCCTCCACTTT. It encodes CAWSVLDSPLHF.

At least ten counts were recorded for this clonotype. The chain recombines TRBV20-1 with TRBJ2-7; 9 bases match TRBD1. Germline lookup yields CDR1 DFQATT and CDR2 SNEGSKA (reference sequence). V trimming: 1 base; J trimming: 2 bases; junction bases outside the gene matches: 15. CDR3 length: 18 residues. The CDR3 is CSARVPPTGTGFAYEQYF. The CDR3 DNA is TGCAGTGCTAGAGTCCCTCCAACCGGGACAGGGTTCGCCTACGAGCAGTACTTC.

The chain combines TRBV3-1 with TRBJ2-2; no firm D call. In germline, CDR1 is LGHDT, CDR2 YNNKEL (reference sequence). V dropped 3 bases and J dropped 8 bases, with 7 bases sitting between them. This CDR3 is 12 amino acids long. The CDR3 DNA reads TGTGCCAGCAGCCACTCCGGTGGGGAGCTGTTTTTT. Translation gives CASSHSGGELFF.

V gene TRBV5-1 combines with J gene TRBJ2-5; TRBD1 matches at 10 bases. In germline, CDR1 is SGHRS, CDR2 YFSETQ. The CDR3 has 15 residues. The trim removed 6 bases at V and 0 bases at J, leaving 5 bases unmatched. The CDR3 loop reads CASNSGQGNQETQYF. CDR3 bases: TGCGCCAGCAATTCGGGACAGGGGAACCAAGAGACCCAGTACTTC.

This clonotype has a count of ten or more. This sequence joins TRBV14 and TRBJ2-7, with D perhaps matching TRBD2 (6 bases). Germline CDR1 SGHDN, CDR2 FVKESK. Trimming took 4 bases from V and 7 from J, leaving 14 bases between them. The CDR3 spans 13 residues. CDR3 region: CASSPTSAGEQYF. CDR3 bases: TGTGCCAGCAGCCCGACTAGTGCGGGTGAGCAGTACTTC.

This clonotype was counted only a few times. The chain employs TRBV18 and TRBJ2-2; 9 positions agree with TRBD1. The germline V gene encodes CDR1 KGHSH and CDR2 LQKENI. CDR3 length: 16 residues. J was trimmed by 1 base and V by 0 bases; bases with no gene match: 0. The DNA of the CDR3 is TGTGCCAGCTCACCACCGGGACAGGGGAACACCGGGGAGCTGTTTTTT. The encoded protein is CASSPPGQGNTGELFF.

This clonotype was picked up many times. This chain links TRBV6-5 with TRBJ2-5; no reliable D call. CDR1 and CDR2 (germline): MNHEY, SVGAGI. V was trimmed by 3 bases and J by 2 bases, leaving 13 bases between them. The CDR3 has 15 amino acids. CDR3 amino acids: CASSYQSASQETQYF. The CDR3 DNA reads as TGTGCCAGCAGTTATCAGTCAGCCTCGCAAGAGACCCAGTACTTC.

This sequence joins TRBV20-1 and TRBJ2-7; 12 nucleotides agree with TRBD2. Germline V gene sequence: CDR1 DFQATT, CDR2 SNEGSKA (reference sequence). Unmatched junction bases numbered 6, after V lost 3 bases and J lost 6 bases. The CDR3 extends over 14 amino acids. CDR3 amino acids: CSASRLAGVPEQYF. CDR3 DNA: TGCAGTGCTAGTAGACTAGCGGGAGTTCCCGAGCAGTACTTC.

The chain combines TRBV10-3 with TRBJ2-2; TRBD2 is a possible D gene (6 bases). The CDR3 covers 15 residues. Germline loops: CDR1 ENHRY, CDR2 SYGVKD. V was trimmed by 7 bases and J by 5 bases, leaving 17 bases between them. The CDR3 nucleotides are TGTGCCATCACTCCTGAAACTAGCCGTACCGGGGAGCTGTTTTTT. This gives the protein CAITPETSRTGELFF.

This clonotype was found many times. The genes are TRBV28 and TRBJ2-3, with D uncertain. Germline V gives CDR1 MDHEN, CDR2 SYDVKM. V was trimmed by 8 bases and J by 0 bases, leaving 21 bases between them. This CDR3 is built from 17 residues. The CDR3 nucleotides read TGTGCCAGCCACGGTACTGGGTTTGGCACTAGCACAGATACGCAGTATTTT. Translating it yields CASHGTGFGTSTDTQYF.

V usage is TRBV5-1 and J usage is TRBJ2-1; TRBD1 or TRBD2 may be the D gene (5 bases each). Germline CDR1 is SGHRS and CDR2 is YFSETQ. V dropped 3 bases and J dropped 2 bases, with 12 bases sitting between them. CDR3 length: 15 residues. For the CDR3, the DNA is TGCGCCAGCAGCTACCGGGACCAGGCCTACAATGAGCAGTTCTTC. This codes for CASSYRDQAYNEQFF.

This clonotype was seen a handful of times. The chain is built from TRBV6-6 and TRBJ1-2; the match to TRBD1 covers 7 bases. V was pared by 0 bases and J by 2 bases, with 3 bases of the junction left unmatched. This CDR3 region has 15 residues. The germline V gene has CDR1 MNHNY and CDR2 SVGAGI (reference sequence). This chain's CDR3 is CASSYSKQGNYGYTF. The CDR3, as DNA: TGTGCCAGCAGTTACTCGAAACAGGGGAACTATGGCTACACCTTC.

This clonotype has a count of ten or more. The rearrangement uses TRBV30 and TRBJ1-1; D unresolved. Per germline, CDR1 GTSNPN and CDR2 SVGIG (reference sequence). V lost 0 bases and J lost 4, with 6 bases in between. This CDR3 spans 12 amino acids. The CDR3 nucleotides are TGTGCCTGGAGTGTATGGGGCACTGAAGCTTTCTTT. Translation: CAWSVWGTEAFF.

The chain recombines TRBV9 with TRBJ2-1; tentative D call: TRBD1 (5 bases). CDR1 and CDR2 from the germline V gene are SGDLS and YYNGEE. The CDR3 length is 16 residues. V was pared by 0 bases and J by 6 bases, with 16 bases between. DNA for the CDR3: TGTGCCAGCAGCGTAGGTAGTCTAATAGACAGCAATGAGCAGTTCTTC. Residues: CASSVGSLIDSNEQFF.

This clonotype was counted between two and nine times. The chain carries TRBV29-1 and TRBJ2-1, with TRBD1 matching 9 bases. V trimming: 3 bases; J trimming: 6 bases; junction bases outside the gene matches: 6. The CDR3 consists of 14 residues. Germline CDR1 and CDR2: SQVTM and ANQGSEA. CDR3 protein: CSVEGTGLGNEQFF. CDR3 nucleotide sequence: TGCAGCGTTGAGGGGACAGGGCTCGGCAATGAGCAGTTCTTC.

This clonotype was observed a few times. The rearrangement uses TRBV19 and TRBJ1-6; D is uncertain. The CDR3 consists of 12 residues. The germline gives CDR1 LNHDA, CDR2 SQIVND (reference sequence). V gave up 6 bases and J gave up 6 bases, with 6 bases separating them. CDR3 nucleotide sequence: TGTGCCAGTAGCTACAGTAATTCACCCCTCCACTTT. Its protein product is CASSYSNSPLHF.

To note about this clonotype: A much larger clone differs by one base, so this may be a read error. The V and J genes are TRBV2 and TRBJ2-7; no definite D call. The CDR3 length is 14 residues. Trimming stripped 4 bases from V and 4 bases from J, with 14 bases between. The V gene's germline CDR1 is SNHLY and CDR2 FYNNEI. The CDR3 spells CASSAQLSQYEQYF. The CDR3 nucleotides are TGTGCCAGCAGTGCCCAGTTGAGCCAGTACGAGCAGTACTTC.

This clonotype was counted at least ten times. The gene calls are TRBV6-1 and TRBJ2-7; 7 bases align to TRBD1. CDR1 and CDR2 from the germline V gene are MNHNS and SASEGT. The junction had 13 bases not matched to a gene; V was cut back by 5 bases and J by 3 bases. CDR3 length: 16 residues. The CDR3 DNA sequence: TGTGCCAGCAGTACCCCGACAGGGTTTGCGGTCTACGAGCAGTACTTC. Translated: CASSTPTGFAVYEQYF.

This clonotype was picked up many times. The rearrangement joins TRBV6-2 or TRBV6-3 to TRBJ1-1; possible D gene TRBD1, 5 bases. In germline, CDR1 is MNHEY, CDR2 SVGEGT. The V gene lost 4 bases and the J gene lost 4 bases, with 10 bases spanning the gap. The CDR3 has 13 residues. CDR3 residues: CASSWGGRTEAFF. CDR3 bases: TGTGCCAGCAGTTGGGGGGGACGCACTGAAGCTTTCTTT.

This clonotype was counted ten times or more. V and J are TRBV7-2 and TRBJ1-3; TRBD1 aligns across 7 bases. This CDR3 region has 14 residues. The germline V gene encodes CDR1 SGHTA and CDR2 FQGNSA. V trimming: 5 bases; J trimming: 0 bases; junction bases outside the gene matches: 1. This chain's CDR3 is CASSQGDSGNTIYF. CDR3 in DNA: TGTGCCAGCAGCCAGGGGGACTCTGGAAACACCATATATTTT.